The 3 T cell receptor beta chains given below trace back to one sample, sequenced in a study of blood T cell repertoires in COVID-19 (dated by TCRdb to between 2020 and 2021). The library relied on the immunoSEQ multiplex PCR assay. This is the immuneACCESS table as TCRdb keeps it, with only in-frame sequences that have V and J called. A part of the clones is gone; compared with another copy, unresolved V genes explain less than half, and the rest is unexplained. Here the sample has approximately 49,000 clones; around 84% occur a single time. The top ten clonotypes cover roughly 2.5% of the sample. Sequencing was carried out using peripheral blood. The receptor source for this set is a man between 45 and 60 years old with acute or convalescent COVID-19.

The V call is TRBV27, the J call TRBJ1-1, with 7 bases aligning to TRBD1. CDR1 and CDR2 (germline): MNHEY, SMNVEV (reference sequence). The V segment lost 4 bases and the J segment 0 bases; nucleotides outside the gene matches: 5. The CDR3 extends over 15 amino acids. DNA for the CDR3: TGTGCCAGCAGTTATGGACAGGATCTGAACACTGAAGCTTTCTTT. It specifies CASSYGQDLNTEAFF.

This chain links TRBV2 with TRBJ2-7; D not certain. V was trimmed by 3 bases and J by 0 bases, leaving 3 bases between them. Germline CDR1 and CDR2: SNHLY and FYNNEI. The length of the CDR3 is 12 residues. The CDR3 reads CASSDLSYEQYF. CDR3 nucleotide sequence: TGTGCCAGCAGTGACCTCTCCTACGAGCAGTACTTC.

The chain uses TRBV19 and TRBJ1-2; TRBD1 aligns across 7 bases. Germline V gene data show CDR1 as LNHDA and CDR2 as SQIVND (reference sequence). This CDR3 has 13 residues. Trimming removed 8 bases from V and 2 bases from J; junction bases left unmatched: 5. This CDR3 reads CASQQGTNYGYTF. DNA for the CDR3: TGTGCCAGTCAACAGGGGACAAACTATGGCTACACCTTC. The whole variable domain, remainder taken from reference TRBV19 and TRBJ1-2, is DGGITQSPKYLFRKEGQNVTLSCEQNLNHDAMYWYRQDPGQGLRLIYYSQIVNDFQKGDIAEGYSVSREKKESFPLTVTSAQKNPTAFYLCASQQGTNYGYTFGSGTRLTVV.